This T cell receptor (beta chain) emerged from a study of beta chain features in type 1 diabetes. Overall study context: Patients were similar to healthy donors in age and gender (as well as in cell yields).

The investigators reverse transcribed all of the isolated RNA, so they sequenced expressed TCRB transcripts. The repertoire was sequenced with immunoSEQ multiplex PCR; TCRdb's copy has only in-frame clones and lacks some. The table shows under 150,000 clones, with around 10% occurring only once. Study outcomes and limitations: Researchers report that Type 1 diabetes patients had moderately but significantly shorter TCRB CDR3s across all four CD4+ subsets. cDNA sequencing could over-represent cells with high TCR expression.

Sorted CD4+ subsets: naive, central memory, regulatory, stem cell-like memory (CD45RO/CCR7/CD25/CD127/CD95/CD27 panel). Remarks on this clone: The antigen is not known.

Per the germline V gene, CDR1 is GTSNPN and CDR2 is SVGIG (reference sequence). The CDR3 runs to 15 residues. V lost 2 bases and J lost 4, with 17 bases in between. The sample was central memory CD4+ T cells from blood. The rearrangement uses TRBV30 and TRBJ1-2, with D perhaps matching TRBD1 (5 bases). The receptor comes from a young man with type 1 diabetes. As DNA, the CDR3 is TGTGCCTGGAGTACCGGTCAGGGTCAGGTCTATGGCTACACCTTC. This codes for CAWSTGQGQVYGYTF.